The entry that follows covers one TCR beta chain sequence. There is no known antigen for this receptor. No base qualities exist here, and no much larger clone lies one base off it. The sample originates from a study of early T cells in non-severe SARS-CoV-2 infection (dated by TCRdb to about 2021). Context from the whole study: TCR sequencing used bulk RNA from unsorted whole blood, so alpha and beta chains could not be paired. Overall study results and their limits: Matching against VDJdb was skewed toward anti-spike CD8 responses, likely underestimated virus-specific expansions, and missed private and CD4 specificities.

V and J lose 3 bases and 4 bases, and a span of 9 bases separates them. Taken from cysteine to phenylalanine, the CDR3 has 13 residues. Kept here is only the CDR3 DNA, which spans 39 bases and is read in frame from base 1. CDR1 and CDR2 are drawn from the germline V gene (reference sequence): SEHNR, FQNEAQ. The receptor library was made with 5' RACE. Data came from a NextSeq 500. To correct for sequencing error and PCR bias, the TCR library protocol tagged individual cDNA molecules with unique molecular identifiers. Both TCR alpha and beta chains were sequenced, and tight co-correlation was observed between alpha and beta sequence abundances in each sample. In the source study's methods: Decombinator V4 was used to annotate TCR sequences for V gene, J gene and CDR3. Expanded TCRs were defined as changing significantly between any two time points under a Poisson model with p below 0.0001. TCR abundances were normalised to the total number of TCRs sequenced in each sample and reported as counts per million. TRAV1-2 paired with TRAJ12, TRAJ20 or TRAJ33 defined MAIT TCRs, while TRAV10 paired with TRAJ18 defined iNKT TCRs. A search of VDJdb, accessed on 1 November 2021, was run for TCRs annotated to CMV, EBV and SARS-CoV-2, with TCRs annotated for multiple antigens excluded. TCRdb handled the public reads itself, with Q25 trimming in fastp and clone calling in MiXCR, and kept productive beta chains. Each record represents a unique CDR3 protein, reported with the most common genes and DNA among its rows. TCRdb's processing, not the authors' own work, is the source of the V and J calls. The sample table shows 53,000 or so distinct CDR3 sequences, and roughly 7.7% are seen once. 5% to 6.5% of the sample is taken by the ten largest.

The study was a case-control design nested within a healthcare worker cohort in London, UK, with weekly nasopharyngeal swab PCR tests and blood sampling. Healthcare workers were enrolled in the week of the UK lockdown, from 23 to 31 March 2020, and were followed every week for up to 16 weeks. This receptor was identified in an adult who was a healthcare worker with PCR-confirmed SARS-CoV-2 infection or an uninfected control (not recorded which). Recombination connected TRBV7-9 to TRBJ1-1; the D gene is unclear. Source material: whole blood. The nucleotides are TGTGCCAGCAGCTTGAGGGAAGGCACTGAAGCTTTCTTT. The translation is CASSLREGTEAFF.